Listed here are 8 T cell receptor beta chains from one sample, sequenced in a study of PD-L1 blockade in urothelial cancer. TCRdb's table, derived via immunoSEQ multiplex PCR, lists solely in-frame clones and lacks some. The sample contains 50,000 or so clones, 75% to 90% of which appear only once. The sequencing used PBMCs, collected around atezolizumab (anti-PD-L1) treatment. The receptors come from a man in his sixties with urothelial cancer.

The genes are TRBV4-2 and TRBJ2-5, with TRBD2 identical over 8 bases. Germline loops: CDR1 LGHNA, CDR2 YNFKEQ. The CDR3 has 17 residues. Trimming cost V 0 bases and J 0 bases; bases outside gene matches: 6. The CDR3 nucleotides are TGTGCCAGCAGCCAAGATTACCAGCGGGAGTACCAAGAGACCCAGTACTTC. This gives the protein CASSQDYQREYQETQYF.

The rearrangement joins TRBV9 to TRBJ1-1; 10 bases match TRBD1. This CDR3 contains 18 residues. CDR1 and CDR2 from the germline V gene are SGDLS and YYNGEE. With V trimmed by 4 bases and J by 6 bases, 18 bases remained unmatched. The CDR3 loop is CASSRRGGTGVNIAEAFF. For the CDR3, the DNA is TGTGCCAGCAGCCGCCGGGGAGGGACAGGGGTAAACATTGCTGAAGCTTTCTTT.

The chain recombines TRBV7-2 with TRBJ2-5; 8 nucleotides agree with TRBD1. The V segment lost 0 bases and the J segment 5 bases; nucleotides outside the gene matches: 5. Germline V gene lookup returns CDR1 SGHTA and CDR2 FQGNSA. The CDR3 is 15 amino acids. The CDR3 here is CASSLAQGALETQYF. The CDR3 nucleotides are TGTGCCAGCAGCTTAGCTCAGGGGGCTCTGGAGACCCAGTACTTC. The full variable domain, in which reference TRBV7-2 and TRBJ2-5 provide the parts outside the CDR3, is GAGVSQSPSNKVTEKGKDVELRCDPISGHTALYWYRQSLGQGLEFLIYFQGNSAPDKSGLPSDRFSAERTGGSVSTLTIQRTQQEDSAVYLCASSLAQGALETQYFGPGTRLLVL.

CDR3 residues: CASSVGTDYNEQFF. DNA of the CDR3: TGTGCCAGCAGCGTAGGGACAGACTACAATGAGCAGTTCTTC. The rearrangement uses TRBV9 and TRBJ2-1; a possible D gene is TRBD1 (6 bases). CDR1 and CDR2 (germline): SGDLS, YYNGEE. V dropped 0 bases and J dropped 3 bases, with 7 bases sitting between them. CDR3 size: 14 residues.

The table lists this clone with a few counts. An end of the junction differs from the germline gene, which may be a read error. The chain carries TRBV7-7 and TRBJ2-2, with TRBD2 matching over 7 bases. Germline V lookup: CDR1 SSHAT, CDR2 FNYEAQ (reference sequence). There are 16 residues in the CDR3. The CDR3 DNA sequence: TGTGCTAGCAGCTTGGGAGCGGGATGGAACACCGGGGAGCTGTTTTTT. Encoded protein: CASSLGAGWNTGELFF.

The gene calls are TRBV7-8 and TRBJ1-1; 10 bases align to TRBD1. V lost 4 bases, J lost 7 bases, and 9 bases stayed unmatched. This CDR3 has 15 residues. CDR1 and CDR2 (germline): SGHVS, FQNEAQ. Here the CDR3 reads CASSSAGQGRSEAFF. CDR3 DNA: TGTGCCAGCAGCTCCGCGGGACAGGGGCGAAGTGAAGCTTTCTTT.

The chain couples TRBV7-6 to TRBJ1-1, with TRBD1 as a possible D gene (5 bases). Between the trimmed V and J ends, which lost 1 base and 5 bases, there was a span of 8 bases. From germline, CDR1 is SGHVS and CDR2 FNYEAQ. This CDR3 is 13 amino acids long. The CDR3 is CASSLGQFTEAFF. The DNA for the CDR3 is TGTGCCAGCAGCTTAGGACAGTTTACTGAAGCTTTCTTT.

CDR3 nucleotides: TGTGCCAGCAGTGGCGCGAGGACAGGGAGCCCACGAATGAACACTGAAGCTTTCTTT. It codes for CASSGARTGSPRMNTEAFF. The chain employs TRBV6-1 and TRBJ1-1; 8 positions match TRBD1. Germline-derived CDR1 and CDR2 are MNHNS and SASEGT. V was pared by 4 bases and J by 0 bases, with 16 bases of the junction left unmatched. The CDR3 has 19 amino acids.